The TCR beta chain described here comes from a study of shared clonotypes between healthy human individuals. Study summary: Serving as donors were two women and three men, whose ages spanned 18 to 49.

The protocol was immunoSEQ multiplex PCR, while the TCRdb copy is restricted to in-frame clones and leaves out a portion. The sample shows roughly 650,000 clones, 97% of them seen only once. Germline assignment: CDR1 MNHNY and CDR2 SVGAGI (reference sequence). The trim removed 0 bases at V and 11 bases at J, leaving 9 bases unmatched. The CDR3 is made up of 16 amino acids. The receptor was isolated from a woman under 40 in good health. Specimen: naive CD4+ T cells sorted from blood. Sample subset: CD45RA+ positively selected. The rearrangement uses TRBV6-6 and TRBJ1-4, with 10 bases aligning to TRBD1. DNA of the CDR3: TGTGCCAGCAGTTACTCGGGACAGGGGTTAATGAGGAAACTGTTTTTT. Translating it yields CASSYSGQGLMRKLFF.